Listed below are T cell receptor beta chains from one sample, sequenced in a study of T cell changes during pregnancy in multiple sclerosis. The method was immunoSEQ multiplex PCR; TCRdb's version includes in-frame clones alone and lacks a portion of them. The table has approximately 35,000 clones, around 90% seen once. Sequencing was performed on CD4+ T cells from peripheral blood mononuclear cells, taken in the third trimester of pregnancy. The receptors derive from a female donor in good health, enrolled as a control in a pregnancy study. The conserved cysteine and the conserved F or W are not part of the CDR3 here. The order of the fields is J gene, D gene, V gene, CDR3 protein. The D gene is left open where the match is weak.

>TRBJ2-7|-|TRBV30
AWSISGGSYEQY
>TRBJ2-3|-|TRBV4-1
ASSKGQRNTDTQY
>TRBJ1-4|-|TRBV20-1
SVEGGEKLF
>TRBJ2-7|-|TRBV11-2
ASSRGRGYEQY
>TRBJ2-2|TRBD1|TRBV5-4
ASSSGTGGATGELF
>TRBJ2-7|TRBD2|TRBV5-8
ASSPLGEGLREQY
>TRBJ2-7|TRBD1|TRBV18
ASSPNAGTGDSY
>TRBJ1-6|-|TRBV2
ASSGLPISMGSYNSPLH
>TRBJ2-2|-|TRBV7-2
ASSLGRANTGELF
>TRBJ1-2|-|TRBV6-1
ASREGASKGYT
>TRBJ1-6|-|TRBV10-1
ASGPAGSPLH
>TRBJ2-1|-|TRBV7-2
ASSGHHEQF
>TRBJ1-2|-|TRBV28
ASSLASGANYGYT
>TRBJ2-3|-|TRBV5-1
ASSLQDGGTDTQY
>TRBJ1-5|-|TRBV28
ASSPPSQPQH
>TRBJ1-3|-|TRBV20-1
SANSGNTIY
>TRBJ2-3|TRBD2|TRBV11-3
ASSPAGSLGDTQY
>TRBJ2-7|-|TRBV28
AIRAGMYEQY
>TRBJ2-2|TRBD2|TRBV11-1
ASSLLREGRRTGELF
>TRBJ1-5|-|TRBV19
ASSIMGQTDQPQH
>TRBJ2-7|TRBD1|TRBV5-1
ASSSSGTGGYEQY
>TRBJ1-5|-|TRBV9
ASSVAGGAGQPQH
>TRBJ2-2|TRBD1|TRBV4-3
ASSQTGSSGELF
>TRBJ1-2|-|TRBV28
ASSFGQIYGYT
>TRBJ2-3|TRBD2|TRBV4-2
ASSPLTSGDTDTQY
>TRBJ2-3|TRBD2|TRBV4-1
ASSRQGLATDTQY